These T cell receptor beta chains were read from a single sample in a study of T cell responses to AZD1222 COVID-19 vaccine. Clones were read by immunoSEQ multiplex PCR, and TCRdb kept only the in-frame ones, dropping some. The table shows 140,000 to 150,000 clones, with about 91% occurring only once. The sequencing used peripheral blood, collected on day 0 of AZD1222 vaccination. The receptors shown here come from an adult in good health. CDR3s include the opening cysteine and the closing phenylalanine or tryptophan. Fields, in order: D gene, V gene, J gene, clone size, CDR3 protein. A D gene is named only where the DNA matches it firmly. Part of the rows lack a size; the others show once, few, many or a class for expanded clones.

D gene: -; V gene: TRBV14; J gene: TRBJ2-3; clone size: -; CDR3 protein: CASSLYQGRSGDTQYF
D gene: TRBD2; V gene: TRBV5-1; J gene: TRBJ2-3; clone size: -; CDR3 protein: CASSLSAGGLDTQYF
D gene: -; V gene: TRBV7-2; J gene: TRBJ2-7; clone size: -; CDR3 protein: CASSPYQTRGLEQYF
D gene: TRBD1; V gene: TRBV19; J gene: TRBJ1-2; clone size: -; CDR3 protein: CASTDRIVADGYTF
D gene: TRBD1; V gene: TRBV7-2; J gene: TRBJ2-7; clone size: many; CDR3 protein: CASSQDRVLGEQYF
D gene: TRBD1; V gene: TRBV30; J gene: TRBJ2-2; clone size: -; CDR3 protein: CAWSPGQHTGELFF
D gene: TRBD1; V gene: TRBV24-1; J gene: TRBJ1-5; clone size: -; CDR3 protein: CATSAGTGVNQPQHF
D gene: -; V gene: TRBV7-2; J gene: TRBJ1-2; clone size: -; CDR3 protein: CASSFNQGRGYTF
D gene: -; V gene: TRBV21-1; J gene: TRBJ1-2; clone size: -; CDR3 protein: CASSKDKTTGKDYGYTF
D gene: TRBD2; V gene: TRBV9; J gene: TRBJ2-1; clone size: -; CDR3 protein: CASSPRTSGNRGRDEQFF
D gene: -; V gene: TRBV24-1; J gene: TRBJ1-1; clone size: -; CDR3 protein: CATSRGTEAFF
D gene: -; V gene: TRBV5-1; J gene: TRBJ2-2; clone size: -; CDR3 protein: CASSLAPSRGTGELFF
D gene: TRBD1; V gene: TRBV7-9; J gene: TRBJ1-3; clone size: -; CDR3 protein: CASRQGQGDSGNTIYF
D gene: -; V gene: TRBV6-5; J gene: TRBJ2-7; clone size: -; CDR3 protein: CASFYYEQYF
D gene: -; V gene: TRBV11-2; J gene: TRBJ2-7; clone size: -; CDR3 protein: CASSLKRSYEQYF
D gene: TRBD1; V gene: TRBV30; J gene: TRBJ1-2; clone size: -; CDR3 protein: CAWSEAGGYGYTF
D gene: -; V gene: TRBV2; J gene: TRBJ1-4; clone size: -; CDR3 protein: CASSELAGVTGELFF
D gene: -; V gene: TRBV11-3; J gene: TRBJ1-6; clone size: -; CDR3 protein: CASSFGGNSPLHF
D gene: -; V gene: TRBV18; J gene: TRBJ1-5; clone size: -; CDR3 protein: CASSLGTLGSNQPQHF
D gene: -; V gene: TRBV28; J gene: TRBJ1-2; clone size: -; CDR3 protein: CAATPAPEYGYTF
D gene: -; V gene: TRBV6-5; J gene: TRBJ1-3; clone size: -; CDR3 protein: CASSYRSDSGNTIYF
D gene: TRBD1; V gene: TRBV7-6; J gene: TRBJ1-4; clone size: -; CDR3 protein: CASSKRGPGEKLFF
D gene: TRBD1; V gene: TRBV9; J gene: TRBJ1-1; clone size: once; CDR3 protein: CASSPGTDPRLEAFF